This TCR beta chain was observed in a study of blood T cell repertoires in COVID-19. The ends were cut back, 6 bases at V and 8 bases at J, with 13 bases in the middle. The CDR3 covers 12 residues. In germline, CDR1 is MDHEN, CDR2 SYDVKM. Those enrolled, adults aged roughly 18 to 89 years, came from about two dozen US areas. Participant reports of clinical history set cohort assignment. In Cohort 3, a recovered donor had either two negative PCRs, clearance, or symptom resolution. Clones were sequenced by immunoSEQ multiplex PCR, and TCRdb holds only the in-frame ones, with some missing. This table has approximately 200,000 clones, around 88% appearing once.

The TCR comes from a woman aged 25 to 39 who had recovered from COVID-19. The rearrangement joins TRBV28 to TRBJ1-1; tentative D call: TRBD1 (5 bases). The specimen sequenced was PBMCs or T cells enriched from blood (not recorded which). The chain's CDR3 is CASRVGGTEAFF. For the CDR3, the DNA is TGTGCCAGCAGAGTGGGGGGTACCGAAGCTTTCTTT.